The 4 T cell receptor beta chains listed next were all sequenced from one sample in a study of T-cell memory formation after mild COVID-19. TCRdb recomputed calls from the 5' RACE reads with MiXCR, one row per CDR3 protein. This table holds about 360,000 distinct CDR3 sequences, over 13% found once. Sequencing used PBMCs or a T cell subset sorted from them (not recorded which). Receptors originate from a man aged 18 to 30 who had mild COVID-19 (a few samples of this study predate the infection). Cell type and time point are not known.

This clonotype was found many times. This rearrangement joins TRBV7-2 to TRBJ2-3; D not certain. The germline CDR1 and CDR2 sequences are SGHTA and FQGNSA. Trimming cost V 1 base and J 3 bases, with 5 bases left between them. This CDR3 is 13 amino acids long. The CDR3 is CASSLVETDTQYF. The DNA of the CDR3 is TGTGCCAGCAGCTTAGTAGAGACAGATACGCAGTATTTT.

This clonotype was seen a handful of times. The rearrangement links TRBV29-1 to TRBJ2-5; 8 positions match TRBD1. V dropped 7 bases and J dropped 2; count of bases not matched to a gene: 0. The CDR3 is 11 amino acids. CDR1 and CDR2 (germline): SQVTM, ANQGSEA. The CDR3 nucleotides read TGCAGCGGGACAGGGCAAGAGACCCAGTACTTC. It is translated as CSGTGQETQYF.

The CDR3 DNA is TGTGCCAGCTCCCGAGGAGGGGGCCGCGGGGGCGAGCAGTACGTC. Its protein is CASSRGGGRGGEQYV. V is TRBV6-2 or TRBV6-3 and J is TRBJ2-7, with D possibly being TRBD1 or TRBD2 (7 bases each). This CDR3 spans 15 amino acids. V was shortened by 8 bases and J by 6 bases, with 23 bases between the two germline ends. Looked up from germline, CDR1 is MNHEY and CDR2 is SVGEGT.

The chain has TRBV13 and TRBJ2-3; 9 nucleotides match TRBD2. The CDR3 totals 17 residues. The germline V gene has CDR1 PRHDT and CDR2 FYEKMQ (reference sequence). The ends lost 4 bases at V and 4 bases at J; junction bases unmatched: 12. As DNA, the CDR3 is TGTGCCAGCAGCTGGAGGGGCCTAGCGGGGTATTCAGATACGCAGTATTTT. Translated: CASSWRGLAGYSDTQYF.